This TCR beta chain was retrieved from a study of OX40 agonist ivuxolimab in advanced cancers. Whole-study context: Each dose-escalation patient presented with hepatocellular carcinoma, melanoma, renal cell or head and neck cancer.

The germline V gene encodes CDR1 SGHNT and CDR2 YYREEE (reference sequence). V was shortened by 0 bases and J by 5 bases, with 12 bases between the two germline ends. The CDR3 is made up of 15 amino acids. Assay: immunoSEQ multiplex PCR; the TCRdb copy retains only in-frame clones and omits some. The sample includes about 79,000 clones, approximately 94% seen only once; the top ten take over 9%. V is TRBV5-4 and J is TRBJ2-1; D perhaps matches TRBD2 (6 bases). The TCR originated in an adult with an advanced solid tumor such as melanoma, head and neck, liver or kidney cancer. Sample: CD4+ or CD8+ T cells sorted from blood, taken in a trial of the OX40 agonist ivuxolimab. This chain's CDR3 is CASSLGLALNNEQFF. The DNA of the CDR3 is TGTGCCAGCAGCTTGGGGCTAGCGCTGAACAATGAGCAGTTCTTC.